The rows below give T cell receptor beta chains drawn from one sample of a study of shared clonotypes between healthy human individuals. Only in-frame clones appear in the TCRdb table, and some are missing; sequencing was by immunoSEQ multiplex PCR. The sample gives about 2.1 million clones, roughly 91% of which show up once; under 2% is in the top ten. The material sequenced was naive CD8+ T cells from PBMCs. The origin of the receptors is a man aged 18 to 29 in good health. Some clones in this sample may be carry-over from other donors' samples. CDR3s include the opening cysteine and the closing phenylalanine or tryptophan. The D gene is left open where the match is weak. The size of a clone is reported for some rows only, either as once, few or many, or as a class for expanded clones.

DNA | CDR3 | J | V | size | D
TGTGCCACCAGCTCGGACAGGGAGGTTGACGGCACTGAAGCTTTCTTT | CATSSDREVDGTEAFF | TRBJ1-1 | TRBV19 | - | TRBD1
TGTGCCAGCAGTAGAGATTCCGGGACTACCTCCTACGAGCAGTACTTC | CASSRDSGTTSYEQYF | TRBJ2-7 | TRBV2 | - | TRBD2
TGCGCCAGCAGCCGCCTGGGGCCCGGACACCGCACAGATACGCAGTATTTT | CASSRLGPGHRTDTQYF | TRBJ2-3 | TRBV4-1 | - | -
TGTGCCTGGAATGAGGCAGGGACGAACACTGAAGCTTTCTTT | CAWNEAGTNTEAFF | TRBJ1-1 | TRBV30 | few | -
TGTGCCAGCAGTTTGACGGTGGGTTTCACTGAAGCTTTCTTT | CASSLTVGFTEAFF | TRBJ1-1 | TRBV27 | - | -
TGTGCCAGCAGCGGAATAGTCCACGGGGAGCTGTTTTTT | CASSGIVHGELFF | TRBJ2-2 | TRBV9 | - | -
TGTGCCAGTAGCCAGGGACAGGGAATGGCAGATACGCAGTATTTT | CASSQGQGMADTQYF | TRBJ2-3 | TRBV19 | once | TRBD1
TGTGCCAGCACCCCCGGCCCCCGGGGGGAAAAACTGTTTTTT | CASTPGPRGEKLFF | TRBJ1-4 | TRBV25-1 | - | -
TGTGCCAGCAGCTTAGGGGCTATGAACACTGAAGCTTTCTTT | CASSLGAMNTEAFF | TRBJ1-1 | TRBV7-9 | - | -
TGTGCCAGCAGTTACTCGACAGGGGCGAGGTTTTTTGAAGCTTTCTTT | CASSYSTGARFFEAFF | TRBJ1-1 | TRBV6-5 | - | TRBD1
TGTGCCACCAGCAGAGAACAGTCCCTCTGGGGCACCGGGGAGCTGTTTTTT | CATSREQSLWGTGELFF | TRBJ2-2 | TRBV15 | - | -
TGCAGCGTTAAACAGGGAGGAGACCTAGTCTGGATCTTC | CSVKQGGDLVWIF | TRBJ1-2 | TRBV29-1 | - | -
TGTGCCAGCAGAGAGGGACAGTACACCGGGGAGCTGTTTTTT | CASREGQYTGELFF | TRBJ2-2 | TRBV6-5 | - | TRBD1